These T cell receptor beta chains were read from a single sample in a study of T cells in Graves' hyperthyroidism and ophthalmopathy. TCRdb passed the multiplex PCR reads through MiXCR, listing each CDR3 protein once. The table records approximately 710,000 distinct CDR3 sequences, roughly a sixth of them present only once. Source material: blood. The receptors were sampled from a man in his fifties or sixties with Graves' hyperthyroidism. Both conserved end residues are part of each CDR3. D genes are given only for firm matches. Clone size is given for some rows only: seen once, a few or many times, or a class if the clone is expanded.

>TRBV11-2|many|TRBJ1-5|-
CASSIGDGGEPQHF
TGTGCCAGCAGCATCGGGGACGGGGGAGAGCCCCAGCATTTT
>TRBV7-8|-|TRBJ2-7|TRBD1
CASSSHRGEQYF
TGTGCCAGCAGCTCCCACAGGGGCGAGCAGTACTTC
>TRBV2|few|TRBJ2-5|TRBD1
CASSESEGAMGTQYF
TGTGCCAGCAGTGAGAGTGAGGGGGCGATGGGGACCCAGTACTTC
>TRBV7-8|-|TRBJ2-6|-
CASSSGPLWANVLTF
TGTGCCAGCAGCTCGGGACCTCTTTGGGCCAACGTCCTGACTTTC
>TRBV7-3|many|TRBJ2-1|TRBD2
CASSAGGLANEQFF
TGTGCCAGCTCGGCGGGAGGGCTCGCCAATGAGCAGTTCTTC
>TRBV20-1|-|TRBJ2-1|-
CSASRGAGEQFF
TGCAGTGCTAGTAGGGGGGCGGGCGAGCAGTTCTTC
>TRBV19|-|TRBJ2-7|TRBD1
CASSIWQGDSEQYF
TGTGCCAGTAGTATATGGCAGGGGGACAGCGAGCAGTACTTC
>TRBV7-3|-|TRBJ2-1|TRBD2
CASGLTGGGSNEQFF
TGTGCCAGCGGACTTACGGGAGGAGGTAGCAATGAGCAGTTCTTC
>TRBV5-1|many|TRBJ2-1|-
CASKLMGIDNEQFF
TGCGCCAGCAAGCTTATGGGTATCGACAATGAGCAGTTCTTC
>TRBV29-1|few|TRBJ2-7|TRBD1
CSVEDRSYEQYF
TGCAGCGTTGAGGACAGGTCCTACGAGCAGTACTTC
>TRBV5-1|-|TRBJ1-6|TRBD1
CASSLFSTGDNSPLHF
TGCGCCAGCAGCTTGTTTTCGACAGGGGATAATTCACCCCTCCACTTT
>TRBV6-2/TRBV6-3|few|TRBJ2-4|TRBD2
CASSWRGYGDIQYF
TGTGCCAGCAGTTGGCGGGGGTACGGGGACATTCAGTACTTC
>TRBV10-3|few|TRBJ2-5|TRBD2
CAISQTSGSQYF
TGTGCCATCAGTCAGACTAGCGGGTCCCAGTACTTC
>TRBV3-1|many|TRBJ2-2|-
CASSFGQEGLTGELFF
TGTGCCAGCAGCTTCGGCCAAGAAGGCCTTACCGGGGAGCTGTTTTTT
>TRBV12-3/TRBV12-4|many|TRBJ2-7|-
CASSFGPGREQYF
TGTGCCAGCAGTTTCGGCCCGGGGCGCGAGCAGTACTTC
>TRBV27|many|TRBJ2-7|TRBD2
CASRPKSGSAHYEQYF
TGTGCCAGCCGACCTAAGAGCGGGAGTGCGCACTACGAGCAGTACTTC
>TRBV12-3/TRBV12-4|many|TRBJ2-1|-
CASCSGTSYNEQFF
TGTGCCAGCTGTAGCGGTACCTCCTACAATGAGCAGTTCTTC
>TRBV10-3|-|TRBJ1-1|TRBD1
CATQGASGTEAFF
TGTGCCACTCAGGGGGCGTCGGGTACTGAAGCTTTCTTT
>TRBV28|many|TRBJ1-1|-
CASRERNTEAFF
TGTGCCAGCAGGGAGAGAAACACTGAAGCTTTCTTT
>TRBV28|many|TRBJ1-4|-
CASSSLTVTNEKLFF
TGTGCCAGCAGTTCGTTGACAGTGACTAATGAAAAACTGTTTTTT
>TRBV7-9|many|TRBJ1-1|-
CASSLESEAFF
TGTGCCAGCAGCTTAGAGTCTGAAGCTTTCTTT
>TRBV11-2|many|TRBJ2-1|TRBD2
CASSQTSGRLSEQFF
TGTGCCAGCAGCCAAACTAGCGGGAGGTTGAGTGAGCAGTTCTTC
>TRBV10-3|many|TRBJ2-7|TRBD1
CAISPTGTVTYEQYF
TGTGCCATCAGTCCCACCGGGACAGTTACCTACGAGCAGTACTTC
>TRBV12-3/TRBV12-4|many|TRBJ2-1|TRBD2
CASSLGQRPGLAGATYNEQFF
TGTGCCAGCAGTTTAGGTCAGCGACCCGGACTAGCGGGAGCTACCTACAATGAGCAGTTCTTC
>TRBV10-3|many|TRBJ1-5|-
CAISDGANQPQHF
TGTGCCATCAGTGACGGGGCCAATCAGCCCCAGCATTTT
>TRBV2|many|TRBJ2-1|-
CASSEAGPLGAEQFF
TGTGCCAGCAGTGAAGCAGGTCCGCTAGGGGCTGAGCAGTTCTTC
>TRBV7-6|few|TRBJ1-4|-
CASASPENEKLFF
TGTGCCAGCGCTAGTCCGGAGAATGAAAAACTGTTTTTT
>TRBV27|many|TRBJ2-5|-
CASSFTANQETQYF
TGTGCCAGCAGTTTTACAGCTAACCAAGAGACCCAGTACTTC
>TRBV5-1|few|TRBJ2-5|TRBD2
CASSSGTSGRLQETQYF
TGCGCCAGCAGTTCCGGGACTAGCGGGAGGCTACAAGAGACCCAGTACTTC
>TRBV28|many|TRBJ1-6|-
CASSLGQSSYNSPLHF
TGTGCCAGCAGTCTAGGACAGTCCTCCTATAATTCACCCCTCCACTTT
>TRBV24-1|few|TRBJ2-7|-
CATSDFVRQLNSYEQYF
TGTGCCACCAGTGATTTCGTTCGGCAGCTGAACTCCTACGAGCAGTACTTC
>TRBV20-1|many|TRBJ1-5|-
CSARGLHSNQPQHF
TGCAGTGCTAGGGGGTTACATAGCAATCAGCCCCAGCATTTT
>TRBV7-6|once|TRBJ1-1|TRBD1
CASSLVSRTGVSEAFF
TGTGCCAGCAGCTTAGTTTCCCGGACAGGGGTCTCTGAAGCTTTCTTT
>TRBV12-3/TRBV12-4|-|TRBJ1-1|TRBD1
CASRKTGGDRRTEAFF
TGTGCCAGCAGGAAAACAGGGGGCGACCGCCGCACTGAAGCTTTCTTT
>TRBV3-1|many|TRBJ1-1|TRBD1
CASSGRQGARHEAFF
TGTGCCAGCAGCGGTAGACAGGGGGCGCGGCACGAAGCTTTCTTT
>TRBV29-1|-|TRBJ2-7|-
CSVEDETVYEQYF
TGCAGCGTTGAAGATGAGACGGTGTACGAGCAGTACTTC
>TRBV12-3/TRBV12-4|few|TRBJ2-7|-
CASSPPDNYEQYF
TGTGCCAGCAGTCCCCCGGACAACTACGAGCAGTACTTC
>TRBV28|many|TRBJ2-7|-
CASRTTGTNYEQYF
TGTGCCAGCAGGACTACCGGGACAAACTACGAGCAGTACTTC
>TRBV19|-|TRBJ1-1|-
CASSIGAGEAFF
TGTGCCAGTAGTATAGGGGCCGGTGAAGCTTTCTTT
>TRBV5-1|once|TRBJ2-2|-
CASSLASPPGELFF
TGCGCCAGCAGCTTGGCTAGCCCGCCCGGGGAGCTGTTTTTT
>TRBV10-1|-|TRBJ2-2|TRBD2
CASSDGTGGPGAGELFF
TGCGCCAGCAGTGACGGGACGGGAGGGCCAGGGGCCGGGGAGCTGTTTTTT
>TRBV28|many|TRBJ1-5|TRBD1
CASITYGTGLNQPQHF
TGTGCCAGCATCACCTACGGGACAGGGCTCAATCAGCCCCAGCATTTT
>TRBV19|-|TRBJ2-4|-
CASSRNWGAKNIQYF
TGTGCCAGTAGTAGGAATTGGGGGGCCAAAAACATTCAGTACTTC
>TRBV7-2|-|TRBJ2-1|TRBD1
CASSKGLRGLPYNEQFF
TGTGCCAGCAGCAAGGGCCTCAGGGGGCTCCCCTACAATGAGCAGTTCTTC
>TRBV28|many|TRBJ2-7|-
CASSLLVPGREQYF
TGTGCCAGCAGCCTCCTGGTACCAGGCCGCGAGCAGTACTTC